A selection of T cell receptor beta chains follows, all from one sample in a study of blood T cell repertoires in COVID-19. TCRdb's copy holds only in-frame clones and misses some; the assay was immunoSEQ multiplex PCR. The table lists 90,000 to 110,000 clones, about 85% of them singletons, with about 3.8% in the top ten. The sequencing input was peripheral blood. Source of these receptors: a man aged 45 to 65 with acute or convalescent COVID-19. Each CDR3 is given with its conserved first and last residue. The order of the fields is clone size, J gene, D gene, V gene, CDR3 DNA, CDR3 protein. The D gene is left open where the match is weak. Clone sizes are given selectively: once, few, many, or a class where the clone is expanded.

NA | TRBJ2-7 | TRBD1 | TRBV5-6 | TGTGCCAGCAGCTTCCGGACAGGGGATTACTCCTACGAGCAGTACTTC | CASSFRTGDYSYEQYF
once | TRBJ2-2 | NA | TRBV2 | TGTGCCAGCAGTGTTGACATCGGGGGCACCGGGGAGCTGTTTTTT | CASSVDIGGTGELFF
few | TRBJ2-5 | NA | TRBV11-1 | TGTGCCAGCAGCCGACGCGGTGCGGAGACCCAGTACTTC | CASSRRGAETQYF
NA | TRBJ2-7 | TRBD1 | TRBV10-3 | TGTGCCATCACCTCGGGACAGGGGGTTGGCGAGCAGTACTTC | CAITSGQGVGEQYF
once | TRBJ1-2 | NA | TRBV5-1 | TGCGCCAGCAGCTTGGGAGGAAATAACTATGGCTACACCTTC | CASSLGGNNYGYTF
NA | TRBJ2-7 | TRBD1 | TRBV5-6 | TGTGCCAGCAGCCCCGGACAGGGTTCAGCGTGGGAGCAGTACTTC | CASSPGQGSAWEQYF
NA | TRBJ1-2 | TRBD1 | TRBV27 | TGTGCCAGCAGTTATACGACAGGGTCCTATGGCTACACCTTC | CASSYTTGSYGYTF
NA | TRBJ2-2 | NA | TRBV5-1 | TGCGCCAGCAGCTTGGGGCAGACATTCACCGGGGAGCTGTTTTTT | CASSLGQTFTGELFF
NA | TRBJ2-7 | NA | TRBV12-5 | TGTGCTAGTGGTTCCAACTACGAGCAGTACTTC | CASGSNYEQYF
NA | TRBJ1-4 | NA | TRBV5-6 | TGTGCCAGCAGCTTGAAGGGGCCAGGCGAAAAACTGTTTTTT | CASSLKGPGEKLFF
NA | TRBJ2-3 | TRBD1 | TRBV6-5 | TGTGCCAGCAGTTACGATAGGGGGCCCACAGATACGCAGTATTTT | CASSYDRGPTDTQYF
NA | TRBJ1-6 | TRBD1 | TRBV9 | TGTGCCAGCAGCGAGAGCGGACAGGTCACCGATTCACCCCTCCACTTT | CASSESGQVTDSPLHF
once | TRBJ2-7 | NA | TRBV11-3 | TGTGCCAGCAGCTTTAGCGTCTACGAGCAGTACTTC | CASSFSVYEQYF
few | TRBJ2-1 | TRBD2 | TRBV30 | TGTGCCTGGGGGGGTCTAGCGGGAGCCTACAATGAGCAGTTCTTC | CAWGGLAGAYNEQFF
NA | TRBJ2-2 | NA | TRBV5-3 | TGTGCCAGAAGCTTGGACCCTACCCCCACCGGGGAGCTGTTTTTT | CARSLDPTPTGELFF
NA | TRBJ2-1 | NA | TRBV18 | TGTGCCAGCTCACCACCGAGGACAGCGATACATGAGCAGTTCTTC | CASSPPRTAIHEQFF
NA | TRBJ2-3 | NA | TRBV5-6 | TGTGCCAGCAGCCTGAAGGGGAGAGCGGGACACACAGATACGCAGTATTTT | CASSLKGRAGHTDTQYF
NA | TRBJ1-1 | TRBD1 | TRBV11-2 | TGTGCCAGCAGCCACTACCCCGGGACAGGGAAGGCGTACAGTGCTTTCTTT | CASSHYPGTGKAYSAFF
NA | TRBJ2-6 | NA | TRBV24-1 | TGTGCCACCAGCTCTCGTCCCGGGGAAAGCTCTGGGGCCAACGTCCTGACTTTC | CATSSRPGESSGANVLTF
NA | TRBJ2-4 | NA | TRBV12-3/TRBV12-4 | TGTGCCAGCAGTTTCGGGACATCGGGCATTCAGTACTTC | CASSFGTSGIQYF
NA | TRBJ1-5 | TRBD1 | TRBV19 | TGTGCCAGTAACGCCGTTTACAGGGGTAGCAATCAGCCCCAGCATTTT | CASNAVYRGSNQPQHF
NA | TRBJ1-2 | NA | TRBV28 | TGTGCCAGCAGTTTGATGGGGCTTGGCTACACCTTC | CASSLMGLGYTF
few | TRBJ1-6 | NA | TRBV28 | TGTGCCAGCTCTCCGGTCTCCTATAATTCACCCCTCCACTTT | CASSPVSYNSPLHF
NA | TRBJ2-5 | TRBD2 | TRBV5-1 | TGCGCCAGCAGTCATGTTTGGATAGCGGGAGGGGCAACCCCCACCTCTCAAGAGACCCAGTACTTC | CASSHVWIAGGATPTSQETQYF
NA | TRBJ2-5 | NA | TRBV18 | TGTGCCAGCTCACCACCGGGACAAACGCAAGAGACCCAGTACTTC | CASSPPGQTQETQYF
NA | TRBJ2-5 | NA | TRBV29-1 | TGCAGCGGTCGGAGAGAGGGAGAGACCCAGTACTTC | CSGRREGETQYF
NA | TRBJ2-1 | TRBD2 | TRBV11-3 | TGTGCCAGCAGCCCTAGGACTAGCGGGATCTACAATGAGCAGTTCTTC | CASSPRTSGIYNEQFF
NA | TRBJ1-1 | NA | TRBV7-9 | TGTGCCAGCAGCTTACAGGGCAAAGGGACTGAAGCTTTCTTT | CASSLQGKGTEAFF
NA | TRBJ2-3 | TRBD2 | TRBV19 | TGTGCCAGTAGTATGACTAGCGGGGGGGCCTTAAGCACAGATACGCAGTATTTT | CASSMTSGGALSTDTQYF
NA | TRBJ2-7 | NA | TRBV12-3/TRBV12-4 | TGTGCCAGCAGTCTCAATCCGGGGTTAAAGTACTTC | CASSLNPGLKYF
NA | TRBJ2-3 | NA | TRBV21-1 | TGTGCCAGCAGCAAAGCCGCAATAGGAGGGTGGGTAACAGATACGCAGTATTTT | CASSKAAIGGWVTDTQYF
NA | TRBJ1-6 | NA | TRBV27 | TGTGCCAGCAGGCCTACAGGGCCTTGGTCACCCCTCCACTTT | CASRPTGPWSPLHF
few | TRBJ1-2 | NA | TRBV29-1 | TGCAGCGTTGCCCTAGCTAACTATGGCTACACCTTC | CSVALANYGYTF
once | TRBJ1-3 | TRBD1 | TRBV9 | TGTGCCAGCAGCTCCCGGGGGACAGGGGGCTCTGGAAACACCATATATTTT | CASSSRGTGGSGNTIYF
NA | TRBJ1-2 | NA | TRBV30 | TGTGCCTGGGACACGGGTAGGATAGACTACACCTTC | CAWDTGRIDYTF
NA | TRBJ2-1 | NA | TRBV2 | TGTGCCAGCAGTGAATTGGGCCCTTACAATGAGCAGTTCTTC | CASSELGPYNEQFF
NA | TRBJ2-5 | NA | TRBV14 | TGTGCCAGCAGCCCGACTTTAACCACAACTTCTAGGGAGACCCAGTACTTC | CASSPTLTTTSRETQYF
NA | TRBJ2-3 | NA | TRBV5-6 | TGTGCCAGCAGCTGGCCCCAGGCCCGCACAGATACGCAGTATTTT | CASSWPQARTDTQYF
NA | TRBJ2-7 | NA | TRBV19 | TGTGCCAGTAGTATTAGGGGTTCTGATGAGCAGTACTTC | CASSIRGSDEQYF
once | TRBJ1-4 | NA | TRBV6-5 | TGTGCCAGCAGCCCGTCGGGGGTTAATAATGAAAAACTGTTTTTT | CASSPSGVNNEKLFF